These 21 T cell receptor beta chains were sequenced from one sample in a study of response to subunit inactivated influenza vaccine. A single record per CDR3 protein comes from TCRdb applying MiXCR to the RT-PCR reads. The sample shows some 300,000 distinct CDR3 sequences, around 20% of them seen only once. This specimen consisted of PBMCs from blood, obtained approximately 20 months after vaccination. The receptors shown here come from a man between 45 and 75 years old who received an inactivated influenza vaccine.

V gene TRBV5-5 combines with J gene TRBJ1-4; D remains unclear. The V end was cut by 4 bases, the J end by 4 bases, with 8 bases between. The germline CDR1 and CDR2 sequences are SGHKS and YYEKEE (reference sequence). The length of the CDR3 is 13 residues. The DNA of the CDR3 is TGTGCCAGCAGCAGAGCCGTTAATGAAAAACTGTTTTTT. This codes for CASSRAVNEKLFF.

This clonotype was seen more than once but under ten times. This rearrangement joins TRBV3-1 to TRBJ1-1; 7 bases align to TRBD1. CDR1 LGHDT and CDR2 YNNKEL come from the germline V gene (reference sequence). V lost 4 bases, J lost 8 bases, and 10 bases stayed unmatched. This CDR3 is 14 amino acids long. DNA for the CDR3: TGTGCCAGCAGCCTGGGACAGAAAATTGCCGAAGCTTTCTTT. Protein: CASSLGQKIAEAFF.

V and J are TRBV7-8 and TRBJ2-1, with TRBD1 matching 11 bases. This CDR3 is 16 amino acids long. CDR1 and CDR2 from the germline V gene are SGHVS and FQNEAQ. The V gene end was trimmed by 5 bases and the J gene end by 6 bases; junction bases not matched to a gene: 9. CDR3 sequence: CASSQRPGTGGNEQFF. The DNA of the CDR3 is TGTGCCAGCAGCCAGAGACCCGGGACAGGGGGCAATGAGCAGTTCTTC.

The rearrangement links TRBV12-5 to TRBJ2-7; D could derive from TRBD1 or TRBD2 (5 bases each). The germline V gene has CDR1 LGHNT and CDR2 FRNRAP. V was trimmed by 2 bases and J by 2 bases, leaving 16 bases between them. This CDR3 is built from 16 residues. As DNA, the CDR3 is TGTGCTAGTGGTTTGCGTCCGGGACGACTTACCTACGAGCAGTACTTC. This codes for CASGLRPGRLTYEQYF.

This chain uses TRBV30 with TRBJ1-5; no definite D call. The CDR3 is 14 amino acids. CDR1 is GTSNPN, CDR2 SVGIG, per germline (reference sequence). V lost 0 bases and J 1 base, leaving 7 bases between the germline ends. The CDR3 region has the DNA TGTGCCTGGAGTGTGGGTGTGAGCAATCAGCCCCAGCATTTT. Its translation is CAWSVGVSNQPQHF.

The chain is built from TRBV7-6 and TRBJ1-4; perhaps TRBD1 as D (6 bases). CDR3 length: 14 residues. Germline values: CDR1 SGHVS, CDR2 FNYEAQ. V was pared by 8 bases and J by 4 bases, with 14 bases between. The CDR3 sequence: CASSAGALNEKLFF. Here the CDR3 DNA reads TGTGCCAGCTCGGCGGGGGCTCTTAATGAAAAACTGTTTTTT.

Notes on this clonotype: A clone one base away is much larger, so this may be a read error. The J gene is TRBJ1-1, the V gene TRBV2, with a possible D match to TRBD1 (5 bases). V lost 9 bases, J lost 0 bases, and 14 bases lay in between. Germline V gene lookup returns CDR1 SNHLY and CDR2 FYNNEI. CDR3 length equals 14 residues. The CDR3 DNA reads TGTGCCAGACAACCTGACAGCCTGAACACTGAAGCTTTCTTT. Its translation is CARQPDSLNTEAFF.

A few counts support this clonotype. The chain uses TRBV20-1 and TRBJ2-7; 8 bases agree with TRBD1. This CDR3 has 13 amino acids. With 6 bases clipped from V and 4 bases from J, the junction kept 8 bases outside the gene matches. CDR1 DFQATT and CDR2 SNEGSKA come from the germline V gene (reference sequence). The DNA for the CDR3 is TGCAGTGCGCACCAGGGGGCGAGGTACGAGCAGTACTTC. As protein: CSAHQGARYEQYF.

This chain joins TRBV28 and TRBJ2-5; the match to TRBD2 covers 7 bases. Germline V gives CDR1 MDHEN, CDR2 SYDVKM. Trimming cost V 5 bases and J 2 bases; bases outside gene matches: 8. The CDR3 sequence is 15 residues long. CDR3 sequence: CASSPAGVGQETQYF. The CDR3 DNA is TGTGCCAGCAGTCCGGCGGGAGTCGGTCAAGAGACCCAGTACTTC.

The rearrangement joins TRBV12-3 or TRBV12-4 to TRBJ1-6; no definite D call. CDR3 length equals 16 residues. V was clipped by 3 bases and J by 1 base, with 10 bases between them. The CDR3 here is CASSFQPGSYNSPLHF. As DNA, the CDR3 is TGTGCCAGCAGTTTCCAACCCGGGTCCTATAATTCACCCCTCCACTTT.

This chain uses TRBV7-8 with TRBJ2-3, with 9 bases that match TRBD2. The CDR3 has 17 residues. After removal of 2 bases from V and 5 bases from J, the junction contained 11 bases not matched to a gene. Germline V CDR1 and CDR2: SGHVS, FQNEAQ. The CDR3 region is CASSLFSGSRALDTQYF. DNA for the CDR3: TGTGCCAGCAGCTTATTTAGCGGGAGTAGGGCCCTAGATACGCAGTATTTT.

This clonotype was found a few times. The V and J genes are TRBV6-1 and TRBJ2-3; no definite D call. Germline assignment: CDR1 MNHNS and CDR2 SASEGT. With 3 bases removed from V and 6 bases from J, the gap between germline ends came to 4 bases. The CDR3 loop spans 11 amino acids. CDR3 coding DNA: TGTGCCAGCAGTGAGAAGGATACGCAGTATTTT. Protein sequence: CASSEKDTQYF.

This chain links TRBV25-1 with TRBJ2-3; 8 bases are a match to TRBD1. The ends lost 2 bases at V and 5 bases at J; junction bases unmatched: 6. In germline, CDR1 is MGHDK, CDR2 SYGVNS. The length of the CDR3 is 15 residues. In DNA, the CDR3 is TGTGCCAGCAGTGAACCCCCAGGGGGCGGAGATACGCAGTATTTT. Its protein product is CASSEPPGGGDTQYF. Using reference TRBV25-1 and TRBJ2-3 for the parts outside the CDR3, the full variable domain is EADIYQTPRYLVIGTGKKITLECSQTMGHDKMYWYQQDPGMELHLIHYSYGVNSTEKGDLSSESTVSRIRTEHFPLTLESARPSHTSQYLCASSEPPGGGDTQYFGPGTRLTVL.

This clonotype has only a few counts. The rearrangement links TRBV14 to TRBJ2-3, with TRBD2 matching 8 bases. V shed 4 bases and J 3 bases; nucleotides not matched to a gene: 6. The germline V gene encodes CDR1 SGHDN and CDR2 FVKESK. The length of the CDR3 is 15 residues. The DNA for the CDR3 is TGTGCCAGCAGCCTAAAGGGCGGGAGGACAGATACGCAGTATTTT. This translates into CASSLKGGRTDTQYF.

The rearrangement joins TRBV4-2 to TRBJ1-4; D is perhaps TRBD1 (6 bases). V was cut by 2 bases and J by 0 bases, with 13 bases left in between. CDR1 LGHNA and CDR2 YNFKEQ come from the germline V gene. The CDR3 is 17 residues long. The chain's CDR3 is CASSQNRAIATNEKLFF. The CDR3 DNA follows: TGTGCCAGCAGCCAAAACAGGGCTATTGCAACTAATGAAAAACTGTTTTTT.

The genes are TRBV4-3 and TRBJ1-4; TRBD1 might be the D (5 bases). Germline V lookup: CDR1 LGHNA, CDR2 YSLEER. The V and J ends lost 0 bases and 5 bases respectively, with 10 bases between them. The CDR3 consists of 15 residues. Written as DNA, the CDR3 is TGCGCCAGCAGCCAAGATCTCAGGGCGAATGAAAAACTGTTTTTT. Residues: CASSQDLRANEKLFF.

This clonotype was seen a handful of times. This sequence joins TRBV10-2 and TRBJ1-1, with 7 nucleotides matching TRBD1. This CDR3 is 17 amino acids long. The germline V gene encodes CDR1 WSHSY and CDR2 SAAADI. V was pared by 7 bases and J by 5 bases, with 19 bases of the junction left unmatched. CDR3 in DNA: TGCGCCAGCACCGAGCTGGACAGGTGGCAGGGGAGGACTGAAGCTTTCTTT. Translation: CASTELDRWQGRTEAFF.

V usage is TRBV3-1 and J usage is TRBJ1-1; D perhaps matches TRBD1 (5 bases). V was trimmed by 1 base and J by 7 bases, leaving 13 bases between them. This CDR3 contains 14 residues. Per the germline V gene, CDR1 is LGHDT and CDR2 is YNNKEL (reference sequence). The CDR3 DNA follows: TGTGCCAGCAGCCAAGGGATGGGGCACGGTGAAGCTTTCTTT. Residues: CASSQGMGHGEAFF.

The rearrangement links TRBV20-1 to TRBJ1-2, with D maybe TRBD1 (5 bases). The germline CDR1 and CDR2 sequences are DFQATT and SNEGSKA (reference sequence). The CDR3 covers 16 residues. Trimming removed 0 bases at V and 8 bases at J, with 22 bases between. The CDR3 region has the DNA TGCAGTGCTAGAGATCTCTGGACGGGACGGCCCAAGGGCTACACCTTC. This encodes CSARDLWTGRPKGYTF.

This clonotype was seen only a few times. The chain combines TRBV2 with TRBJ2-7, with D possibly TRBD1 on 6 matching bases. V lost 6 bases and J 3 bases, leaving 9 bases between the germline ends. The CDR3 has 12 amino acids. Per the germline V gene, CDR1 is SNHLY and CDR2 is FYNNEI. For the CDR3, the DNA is TGTGCCAGCAGACTGGACAGCTACGAGCAGTACTTC. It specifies CASRLDSYEQYF.

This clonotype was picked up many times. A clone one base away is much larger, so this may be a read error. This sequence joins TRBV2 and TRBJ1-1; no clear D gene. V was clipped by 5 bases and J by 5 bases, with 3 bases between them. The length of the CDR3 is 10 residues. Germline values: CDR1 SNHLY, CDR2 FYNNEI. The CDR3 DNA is TGTGCCAGCAGTAAAACTGAAGCTTTCTTT. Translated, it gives CASSKTEAFF.